The entry below describes one T cell receptor (beta chain). The antigen remains undetermined. The sample comes from a study of cytotoxic CD8 clonotypes in ibrutinib-treated CLL. General observations from the study: Public clonotypes were seen rarely and were contracted or stable on treatment.

V was pared by 2 bases and J by 1 base, with 5 bases of the junction left unmatched. Germline CDR1 is SGHNT and CDR2 is YYREEE (reference sequence). This CDR3 region has 16 residues. Assay: immunoSEQ multiplex PCR; the TCRdb copy retains only in-frame clones and omits some. Of 200,000 to 250,000 clones detected, roughly 79% appear once; the ten largest clones hold approximately 10%. The chain employs TRBV5-4 and TRBJ1-1; 10 bases fit TRBD1. The source of this sequence is a human donor with chronic lymphocytic leukemia. The sample here was PBMCs, taken after 12 months of ibrutinib treatment. In DNA, the CDR3 is TGTGCCAGCAGCTTCGACAGGGGGCCCCCGAACACTGAAGCTTTCTTT. Translating gives CASSFDRGPPNTEAFF.